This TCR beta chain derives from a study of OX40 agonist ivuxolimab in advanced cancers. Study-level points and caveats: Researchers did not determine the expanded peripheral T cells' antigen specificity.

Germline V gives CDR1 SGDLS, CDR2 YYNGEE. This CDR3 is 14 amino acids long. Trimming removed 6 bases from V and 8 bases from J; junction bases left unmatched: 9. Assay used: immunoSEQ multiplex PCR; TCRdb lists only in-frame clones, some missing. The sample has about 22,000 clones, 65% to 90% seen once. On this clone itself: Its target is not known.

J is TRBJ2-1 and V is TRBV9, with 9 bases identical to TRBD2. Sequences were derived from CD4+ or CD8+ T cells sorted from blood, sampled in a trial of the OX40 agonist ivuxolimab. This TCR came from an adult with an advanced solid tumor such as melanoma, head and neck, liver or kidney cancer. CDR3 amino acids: CASNMAGGGDEQFF. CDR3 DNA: TGTGCCAGCAATATGGCGGGAGGGGGTGATGAGCAGTTCTTC.